The 8 T cell receptor beta chains below were found in one sample sequenced in a study of control samples from healthy donors and cancer patients. Sequencing used immunoSEQ multiplex PCR; TCRdb keeps in-frame clones, though not all of them. The table has 75,000 to 100,000 clones, 80% to 95% seen once. Sequencing was carried out using blood. These receptors were taken from a human donor in good health. The donor label of this sample is uncertain.

This chain uses TRBV30 with TRBJ2-5; TRBD1 matches at 9 bases. After removal of 4 bases from V and 4 bases from J, the junction contained 4 bases not matched to a gene. The CDR3 consists of 13 residues. The germline gives CDR1 GTSNPN, CDR2 SVGIG (reference sequence). CDR3 amino acids: CAWTGQGTETQYF. In DNA form, the CDR3 reads TGTGCCTGGACCGGACAGGGGACAGAGACCCAGTACTTC.

The J gene is TRBJ2-6, the V gene TRBV19, with 7 bases lining up with TRBD1. The J segment lost 2 bases and the V segment lost 4 bases, leaving 5 bases of the junction unmatched. The CDR3 runs to 16 residues. The germline V gene encodes CDR1 LNHDA and CDR2 SQIVND (reference sequence). The CDR3 loop reads CASSNRDRAGANVLTF. CDR3 sequence (DNA): TGTGCCAGTAGTAACCGGGACAGAGCTGGGGCCAACGTCCTGACTTTC.

CDR3 loop: CASSQREQGSGGYTF. The CDR3 DNA is TGTGCCAGCTCACAACGGGAACAGGGTTCAGGTGGCTACACCTTC. This chain connects TRBV18 to TRBJ1-2; TRBD1 is a possible D gene (6 bases). From germline, CDR1 is KGHSH and CDR2 LQKENI. The CDR3 is made up of 15 amino acids. With 4 bases removed from V and 7 bases from J, the gap between germline ends came to 19 bases.

DNA for the CDR3: TGCAGCGTTGGCACTCGATTCACGGGCGAGCAGTACTTC. This gives the protein CSVGTRFTGEQYF. The chain carries TRBV29-1 and TRBJ2-7; D call uncertain. The CDR3 runs 13 residues. Germline-derived CDR1 and CDR2 are SQVTM and ANQGSEA. Trimming took off 4 bases at V and 6 bases at J, with 16 bases between the two ends.

This chain uses TRBV10-1 with TRBJ2-1; D remains unclear. Germline CDR1 reads WNHNN; CDR2 reads SYGVQD (reference sequence). Trimming pared 6 bases from V and 5 bases from J, leaving 14 bases between. The CDR3 covers 14 residues. CDR3 protein: CASRCAESHNEQFF. CDR3 in DNA: TGCGCCAGCAGGTGCGCGGAGTCGCACAATGAGCAGTTCTTC.

This clone was seen only a few times. V gene TRBV3-1 (or the pseudogene TRBV3-2) combines with J gene TRBJ2-5, with 10 bases that match TRBD2. V lost 3 bases, J lost 5 bases, and 6 bases stayed unmatched. There are 15 residues in the CDR3. Looked up from germline, CDR1 is LGHDT and CDR2 is YNNKEL (reference sequence). The CDR3 here is CASSHSSGGAETQYF. The CDR3, as DNA: TGTGCCAGCAGCCATTCCAGCGGGGGGGCGGAGACCCAGTACTTC.

The V and J genes are TRBV28 and TRBJ1-1, with D perhaps matching TRBD1 (6 bases). CDR3 size: 14 residues. Germline lookup yields CDR1 MDHEN and CDR2 SYDVKM. Trimming stripped 6 bases from V and 5 bases from J, with 16 bases between. Here the CDR3 reads CASSPGGGRTEAFF. CDR3 sequence (DNA): TGTGCCAGCAGCCCAGGAGGGGGGCGGACTGAAGCTTTCTTT.

The chain links TRBV6-4 to TRBJ2-1, with D perhaps TRBD2 (5 bases). This CDR3 is built from 16 residues. The ends were cut back, 2 bases at V and 9 bases at J, with 20 bases in the middle. Per the germline V gene, CDR1 is MRHNA and CDR2 is SNTAGT. The CDR3 nucleotides read TGTGCCAGCAGTGACGTATCCGGCACTAGTAATACTGAGCAGTTCTTC. Residues: CASSDVSGTSNTEQFF.